Sequencing of this T cell receptor (beta chain) was carried out in a study of blood T cell repertoires in COVID-19. Those enrolled, adults aged roughly 18 to 100 years, came from 25 or so US areas. Here immunoSEQ multiplex PCR was the method, and the copy in TCRdb shows in-frame clones only, minus some. The data contain some 190,000 clones, roughly three quarters of them singletons. The CDR3 spans 14 residues. The rearrangement joins TRBV1 to TRBJ1-5. TRBV1 is a pseudogene segment. This TCR was sampled from a woman aged 45-59 years with acute COVID-19. Sequencing was performed on PBMCs or T cells enriched from blood (not recorded which). This CDR3 is CTSSPRRDYQPQHF. CDR3 DNA: TGCACCAGCAGCCCCCGGAGGGATTACCAGCCCCAGCATTTT.